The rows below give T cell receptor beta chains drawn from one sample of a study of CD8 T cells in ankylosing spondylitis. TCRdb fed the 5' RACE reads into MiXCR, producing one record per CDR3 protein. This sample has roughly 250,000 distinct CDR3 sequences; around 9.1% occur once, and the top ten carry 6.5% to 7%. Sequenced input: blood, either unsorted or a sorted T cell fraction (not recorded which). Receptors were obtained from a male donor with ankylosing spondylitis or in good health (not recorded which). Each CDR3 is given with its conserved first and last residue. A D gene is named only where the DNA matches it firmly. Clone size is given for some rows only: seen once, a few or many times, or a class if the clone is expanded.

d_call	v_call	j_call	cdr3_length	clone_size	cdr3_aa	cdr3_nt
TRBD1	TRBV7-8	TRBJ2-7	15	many	CASSLETGGAYEQYF	TGTGCCAGCAGCTTGGAGACAGGGGGCGCCTACGAGCAGTACTTC
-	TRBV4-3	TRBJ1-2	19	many	CASSQDFFALEGELYGYTF	TGCGCCAGCAGCCAAGACTTCTTCGCCTTGGAAGGGGAACTCTATGGCTACACCTTC
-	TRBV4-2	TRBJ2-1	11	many	CASGQYNEQFF	TGTGCCAGCGGACAGTACAATGAGCAGTTCTTC
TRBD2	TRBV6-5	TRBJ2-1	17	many	CASSYEFAGLAGNEQFF	TGTGCCAGCAGTTACGAGTTTGCGGGACTAGCGGGCAATGAGCAGTTCTTC
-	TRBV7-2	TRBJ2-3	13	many	CASSALGPDTQYF	TGTGCCAGCAGCGCTCTAGGGCCAGATACGCAGTATTTT
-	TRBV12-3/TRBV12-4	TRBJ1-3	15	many	CASSLAQGRWDTIYF	TGTGCCAGCAGTTTAGCGCAGGGTCGTTGGGACACCATATATTTT
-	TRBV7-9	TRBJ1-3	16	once	CASSSRDDSSGNTIYF	TGTGCCAGCAGCTCCCGCGATGACAGCTCTGGAAACACCATATATTTT
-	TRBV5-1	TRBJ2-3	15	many	CASSLSLPGPDTQYF	TGCGCCAGCAGCTTGTCTCTTCCCGGGCCAGATACGCAGTATTTT
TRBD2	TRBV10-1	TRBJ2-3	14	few	CASSGGREADTQYF	TGCGCCAGCAGTGGTGGACGGGAGGCAGATACGCAGTATTTT
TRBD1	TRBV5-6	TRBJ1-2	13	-	CASSPGQVCGYTF	TGTGCCAGCAGCCCTGGACAGGTCTGTGGCTACACCTTC
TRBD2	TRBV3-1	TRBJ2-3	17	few	CATCQDGTRWRTDTQYF	TGTGCCACCTGCCAAGATGGGACTAGGTGGCGGACAGATACGCAGTATTTT
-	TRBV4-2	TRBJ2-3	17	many	CASSQSHGGGSTDTQYF	TGTGCCAGCAGCCAGTCCCACGGAGGAGGGAGCACAGATACGCAGTATTTT
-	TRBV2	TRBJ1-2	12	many	CASSAPPAGYTF	TGTGCCAGCAGCGCCCCGCCCGCTGGCTACACCTTC
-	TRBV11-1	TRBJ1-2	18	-	CASSLGVTKTEHNSYYTF	TGTGCCAGCAGCTTAGGGGTCACTAAAACCGAGCATAATAGTTACTACACCTTC
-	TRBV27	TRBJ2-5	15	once	CASSLEMRTRETQYF	TGTGCCAGCAGTTTAGAAATGCGGACGAGAGAGACCCAGTACTTC
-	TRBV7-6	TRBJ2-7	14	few	CASSSSRAPYEQYF	TGTGCCAGCAGCTCTTCAAGGGCCCCCTACGAGCAGTACTTC
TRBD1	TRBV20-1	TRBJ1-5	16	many	CSARAQGGISNQPQHF	TGCAGTGCTAGGGCACAGGGGGGGATTAGCAATCAGCCCCAGCATTTT
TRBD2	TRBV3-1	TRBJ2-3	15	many	CASSPGLAGRDTQYF	TGTGCCAGCAGCCCCGGACTAGCGGGTAGAGATACGCAGTATTTT
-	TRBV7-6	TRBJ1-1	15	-	CASSLNLGGGTEAFF	TGTGCCAGCAGCTTAAATTTAGGGGGAGGCACTGAAGCTTTCTTT
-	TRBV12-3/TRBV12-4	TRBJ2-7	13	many	CASTPTGVSEQYF	TGTGCCAGCACCCCAACAGGAGTTTCCGAGCAGTACTTC